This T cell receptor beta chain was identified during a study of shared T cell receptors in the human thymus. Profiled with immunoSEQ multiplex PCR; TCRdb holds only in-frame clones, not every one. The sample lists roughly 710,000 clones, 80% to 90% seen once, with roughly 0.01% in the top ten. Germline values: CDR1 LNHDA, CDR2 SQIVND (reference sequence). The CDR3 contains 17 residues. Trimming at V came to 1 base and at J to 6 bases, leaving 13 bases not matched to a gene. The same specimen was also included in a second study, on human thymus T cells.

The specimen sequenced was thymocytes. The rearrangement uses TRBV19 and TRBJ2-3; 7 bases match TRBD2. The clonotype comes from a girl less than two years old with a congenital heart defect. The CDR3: CASSIASSGAFWDTQYF. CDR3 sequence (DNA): TGTGCCAGTAGTATAGCGTCCAGCGGGGCCTTTTGGGATACGCAGTATTTT. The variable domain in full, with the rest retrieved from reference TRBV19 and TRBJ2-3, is DGGITQSPKYLFRKEGQNVTLSCEQNLNHDAMYWYRQDPGQGLRLIYYSQIVNDFQKGDIAEGYSVSREKKESFPLTVTSAQKNPTAFYLCASSIASSGAFWDTQYFGPGTRLTVL.